Listed below are T cell receptor beta chains from one sample, sequenced in a study of blood T cell repertoires in COVID-19. Produced via immunoSEQ multiplex PCR; TCRdb's table is partial and in-frame only. Seen here are roughly 290,000 clones, 70% to 90% observed once, and the top ten hold 3.5% to 5.5%. The sequenced sample was PBMCs or T cells enriched from blood (not recorded which). These receptor sequences come from a woman aged 25 to 39 who had recovered from COVID-19. CDR3s include the opening cysteine and the closing phenylalanine or tryptophan. The D gene is left open where the match is weak. Clone size is stated in some rows and not others, as once, few, many or a class when expanded.

NA	TRBV19	NA	TRBJ2-7	TGTGCCACTCGGACATTCGGGTCTGGCGAGCAGTACTTC	CATRTFGSGEQYF
TRBD1	TRBV13	once	TRBJ2-1	TGTGCCAGCAGCCACAGGGGGAGTTCCTACAATGAGCAGTTCTTC	CASSHRGSSYNEQFF
TRBD2	TRBV5-1	once	TRBJ2-3	TGCGCCAGCAGCCCGGGGACTCCTAGGACTAGCGGGAGCACAGATACGCAGTATTTT	CASSPGTPRTSGSTDTQYF
NA	TRBV6-5	NA	TRBJ1-4	TGTGCCAGCAGTTACTCCCAGAATACTAATGAAAAACTGTTTTTT	CASSYSQNTNEKLFF
TRBD1	TRBV6-5	once	TRBJ1-2	TGTGCCAGCACTTGGGGACAGGGCCGTAGTGGCTACACCTTC	CASTWGQGRSGYTF
TRBD1	TRBV7-2	NA	TRBJ1-1	TGTGCCAGCAGCCTCTGGGGGCAGGGGGCTACTGAAGCTTTCTTT	CASSLWGQGATEAFF
NA	TRBV28	NA	TRBJ1-1	TGTGCCAGCAGTTTATTGACAAGGTACACTGAAGCTTTCTTT	CASSLLTRYTEAFF
NA	TRBV5-6	NA	TRBJ2-1	TGTGCCAGCAGCTTGGTGCCAGGGTCGTACTCCTACAATGAGCAGTTCTTC	CASSLVPGSYSYNEQFF
TRBD2	TRBV11-2	once	TRBJ2-1	TGTGCCAGCAGCCGGACACCGGGACTAGCGGGAGATGAGCAGTTCTTC	CASSRTPGLAGDEQFF
TRBD1	TRBV6-1	NA	TRBJ2-5	TGTGCCAGCAGACCCCATGACAGGGACAGGGAGACCCAGTACTTC	CASRPHDRDRETQYF
NA	TRBV2	NA	TRBJ2-1	TGTGCCAGCAGTGTTGGAATTGAGGAGAGCTCCTACAATGAGCAGTTCTTC	CASSVGIEESSYNEQFF
NA	TRBV5-1	NA	TRBJ2-5	TGCGCCAGCAGCCCCACCGGCCGACCCACGGGGAGGCGGGAGACCCAGTACTTC	CASSPTGRPTGRRETQYF
TRBD2	TRBV15	NA	TRBJ2-7	TGTGCCACCAGCAGAGATCGGACTAGCAGACTTGGTGAGCAGTACTTC	CATSRDRTSRLGEQYF
NA	TRBV6-5	NA	TRBJ1-1	TGTGCCAGCACCAGCCAGGGGTCTCCGAACACTGAAGCTTTCTTT	CASTSQGSPNTEAFF
TRBD1	TRBV27	NA	TRBJ2-6	TGTGCCAGCAAACGGGGCACCGGGACAGGGAACTCTGGGGCCAACGTCCTGACTTTC	CASKRGTGTGNSGANVLTF
NA	TRBV28	NA	TRBJ2-6	TGTGCCAGCAGTTTACGTTTCCCCGGGTCTGGGGCCAACGTCCTGACTTTC	CASSLRFPGSGANVLTF
NA	TRBV10-1	NA	TRBJ2-2	TGCGCCAGCAGCTTCTTAGTAACCGGGGAGCTGTTTTTT	CASSFLVTGELFF
NA	TRBV7-8	NA	TRBJ1-2	TGTGCCAGCAGCCCTAATCGGGCAGGGTTCAAGCTCTATGGCTACACCTTC	CASSPNRAGFKLYGYTF
NA	TRBV5-1	NA	TRBJ1-3	TGCGCCAGCAGCTACGCGGACATCAGCTCTGGAAACACCATATATTTT	CASSYADISSGNTIYF
NA	TRBV27	NA	TRBJ2-7	TGTGCCAGCAGTTTACGCCTAGGGGTTATTAACGAGCAGTACTTC	CASSLRLGVINEQYF
NA	TRBV7-8	NA	TRBJ1-1	TGTGCCAGCAGCTTATACTATGGAGGCCCTGAAGCTTTCTTT	CASSLYYGGPEAFF
NA	TRBV7-2	NA	TRBJ1-4	TGTGCCAGCAGGTCAGCGGGCGCAACTAATGAAAAACTGTTTTTT	CASRSAGATNEKLFF
NA	TRBV6-6	once	TRBJ2-7	TGTGCCAGCAGCCGAAACAGGGAAGGGGACGAGCAGTACTTC	CASSRNREGDEQYF
NA	TRBV15	NA	TRBJ1-2	TGTGCCACCAGCAGAGATCGTGGCTACACCTTC	CATSRDRGYTF
TRBD2	TRBV7-8	NA	TRBJ2-5	TGTGCCAGCAGCGCCCGGACTAGCGGATTCCTGCAGGGCCAGTACTTC	CASSARTSGFLQGQYF
NA	TRBV7-2	NA	TRBJ2-2	TGTGCCAGCAGCTTGTCCACGAGGACCGGGGAGCTGTTTTTT	CASSLSTRTGELFF
TRBD1	TRBV5-4	few	TRBJ1-2	TGTGCCAGCAGCTCCCGGGACAGCTATGGCTACACCTTC	CASSSRDSYGYTF
NA	TRBV6-5	NA	TRBJ1-3	TGTGCCAGCAGTTACGAGGCTTTCTCTGGAAACACCATATATTTT	CASSYEAFSGNTIYF
NA	TRBV30	NA	TRBJ1-1	TGTGCCTGGATCACTCAGGGTTTGACTGAAGCTTTCTTT	CAWITQGLTEAFF
TRBD1	TRBV7-9	NA	TRBJ1-1	TGTGCCAGCAGGGAGGGGGCGGGCACTGAAGCTTTCTTT	CASREGAGTEAFF
TRBD1	TRBV6-5	NA	TRBJ1-6	TGTGCCAGCAGTTACCAAAGGACAGGGGGGTCACCCCTCCACTTT	CASSYQRTGGSPLHF
NA	TRBV12-3/TRBV12-4	NA	TRBJ2-1	TGTGCCAGCAGTTTAGCGGGGGGGCGTGAGCAGTTCTTC	CASSLAGGREQFF
TRBD1	TRBV2	NA	TRBJ1-1	TGTGCCACCGAGCGGCAGGGGGTAGGTGAAGCTTTCTTT	CATERQGVGEAFF
NA	TRBV7-3	NA	TRBJ2-3	TGTGCCAGCAGCTTAGGAGGGATGACAGATACGCAGTATTTT	CASSLGGMTDTQYF
NA	TRBV11-2	NA	TRBJ2-1	TGTGCCAGCAGCTTACCACAGTCCTCCGGCAGTGAGCAGTTCTTC	CASSLPQSSGSEQFF
TRBD1	TRBV10-3	NA	TRBJ1-1	TGTGCCATCACTGGGACAGGGGGTAACACTGAAGCTTTCTTT	CAITGTGGNTEAFF
TRBD2	TRBV2	NA	TRBJ2-5	TGTGCCAGCAGTGAACAAGTGGCTAGCGGGGGGGCCCAAGAGACCCAGTACTTC	CASSEQVASGGAQETQYF
TRBD1	TRBV7-2	NA	TRBJ2-1	TGTGCCAGCTACTCACAAGGGGGCCCCCCGGATGAGCAGTTCTTC	CASYSQGGPPDEQFF
TRBD2	TRBV28	few	TRBJ2-5	TGTGCCAGCAGTGAAATAGCGGGAGAGACCCAGTACTTC	CASSEIAGETQYF
TRBD1	TRBV5-1	NA	TRBJ1-1	TGCGCCAGCAGCCCAACTCCCCCCGACAGGGGTGATGAAGCTTTCTTT	CASSPTPPDRGDEAFF
NA	TRBV28	NA	TRBJ1-2	TGTGCCAGCAGTTTGAAGATACTTCTTAACTATGGCTACACCTTC	CASSLKILLNYGYTF
TRBD1	TRBV30	NA	TRBJ1-5	TGTGCCTGGAGCCCTACAGGGGGCGGCCAGCCCCAGCATTTT	CAWSPTGGGQPQHF